This T cell receptor (beta chain) was recovered during a study of CD8 T cells in ankylosing spondylitis. Study conclusions and caveats: Ankylosing spondylitis blood appeared to be characterized by a TCR beta motif of several highly homologous variants.

Molecular-barcoded quantitative 5'-RACE produced these TCR beta libraries. TCRdb reanalysed the 5' RACE reads using MiXCR and keeps one entry per CDR3 protein. The data hold 350,000 or so distinct CDR3 sequences, with approximately 10% observed a single time. The CDR3 covers 15 residues. Between the trimmed V and J ends, which lost 1 base and 3 bases, there was a span of 10 bases. Germline lookup yields CDR1 SEHNR and CDR2 FQNEAQ (reference sequence). This clonotype has at least ten counts. The antigen remains undetermined. The sample was blood, either unsorted or a sorted T cell fraction (not recorded which). The genes are TRBV7-9 and TRBJ1-5, with D hard to call. The source of this sequence is a female donor with ankylosing spondylitis or in good health (not recorded which). CDR3 sequence (DNA): TGTGCCAGCAGCTTAGGTGACGGATACAATCAGCCCCAGCATTTT. Encoded protein: CASSLGDGYNQPQHF.